This T cell receptor beta chain was captured by sequencing in a study of Graves' ophthalmopathy and Graves' hyperthyroidism. The study's findings and limits: It was with 65% to 71% sensitivity and 72.22% specificity that the model predicted ophthalmopathy progression.

RNA transcripts were the source from which TCR beta CDR3 regions were amplified. RT-PCR was first run with HTBI primers, then multiplex PCR in a second round. Each CDR3 protein gets one entry after TCRdb re-called the multiplex PCR reads with MiXCR. Of roughly 480,000 distinct CDR3 sequences in the sample, approximately 15% were seen once. PBMCs were obtained from 10 ml of fresh peripheral blood. This CDR3 is built from 15 residues. Trimming took 6 bases from V and 6 from J; bases not matched to a gene: 13. The germline gives CDR1 SGHRS, CDR2 YFSETQ. Ten or more counts support this clonotype. The antigen is unknown.

This clonotype was sampled from a woman aged 25-40 years with Graves' ophthalmopathy. The chain combines TRBV5-1 with TRBJ1-1; TRBD1 aligns across 8 bases. Sequenced sample: blood. The CDR3 sequence is CASTMLGQVNAEAFF. The CDR3 DNA reads TGCGCCAGCACCATGTTGGGACAGGTAAACGCTGAAGCTTTCTTT. The full variable domain, with the rest looked up from reference TRBV5-1 and TRBJ1-1, is KAGVTQTPRYLIKTRGQQVTLSCSPISGHRSVSWYQQTPGQGLQFLFEYFSETQRNKGNFPGRFSGRQFSNSRSEMNVSTLELGDSALYLCASTMLGQVNAEAFFGQGTRLTVV.